Listed here are 27 T cell receptor beta chains from one sample, sequenced in a study of blood T cell repertoires in COVID-19. Produced via immunoSEQ multiplex PCR; TCRdb's table is partial and in-frame only. The sample holds 150,000 or so clones, 84% seen once. The specimen was peripheral blood. The receptors here all came from a man aged 35-49 years who had recovered from COVID-19.

This sequence joins TRBV4-1 and TRBJ2-1; TRBD2 agrees at 13 bases. The CDR3 length is 18 residues. With 2 bases clipped from V and 8 bases from J, the junction kept 12 bases outside the gene matches. Per the germline V gene, CDR1 is MGHRA and CDR2 is YSYEKL. The CDR3 DNA reads as TGCGCCAGCAGCCAACTACCCCTTAGGACTAGCGGGAGAGATGAGCAGTTCTTC. Translated, it gives CASSQLPLRTSGRDEQFF.

V gene TRBV27 combines with J gene TRBJ1-6; TRBD1 matches at 7 bases. CDR1 MNHEY and CDR2 SMNVEV come from the germline V gene (reference sequence). The V gene end was trimmed by 5 bases and the J gene end by 10 bases; junction bases not matched to a gene: 8. The CDR3 totals 14 residues. The CDR3 nucleotides read TGTGCCAGCAGTATTGACAGGGTACGATCACCCCTCCACTTT. Amino acids: CASSIDRVRSPLHF.

The table lists this clone with a count of one. The chain employs TRBV7-2 and TRBJ2-3, with D perhaps matching TRBD1 (6 bases). This CDR3 is built from 15 residues. Germline V gene lookup returns CDR1 SGHTA and CDR2 FQGNSA. The V gene lost 1 base and the J gene lost 0 bases, with 8 bases spanning the gap. For the CDR3, the DNA is TGTGCCAGCAGCTTAGTACAGGGAAGCACAGATACGCAGTATTTT. This translates into CASSLVQGSTDTQYF. The entire variable domain, with the rest obtained from reference TRBV7-2 and TRBJ2-3, is as follows: GAGVSQSPSNKVTEKGKDVELRCDPISGHTALYWYRQSLGQGLEFLIYFQGNSAPDKSGLPSDRFSAERTGGSVSTLTIQRTQQEDSAVYLCASSLVQGSTDTQYFGPGTRLTVL.

The CDR3 sequence is CASSLGQVTYEQYF. Written as DNA, the CDR3 is TGTGCCAGCAGCTTAGGACAGGTAACCTACGAGCAGTACTTC. The chain carries TRBV11-2 and TRBJ2-7; the D gene is possibly TRBD1 (6 bases). The CDR3 has 14 residues. CDR1 SGHAT and CDR2 FQNNGV come from the germline V gene. V lost 1 base and J lost 2, with 9 bases in between.

This chain uses TRBV12-3 or TRBV12-4 with TRBJ1-3; D gene uncertain. Trimming took 6 bases from V and 4 from J, leaving 4 bases between them. CDR3 size: 11 residues. The CDR3, as DNA: TGTGCCAGCAGCCAGGGAAACACCATATATTTT. This gives the protein CASSQGNTIYF.

The chain links TRBV20-1 to TRBJ2-7; maybe TRBD2 (6 bases). Germline values: CDR1 DFQATT, CDR2 SNEGSKA (reference sequence). The ends were cut back, 3 bases at V and 7 bases at J, with 16 bases in the middle. The CDR3 is 13 amino acids. In nucleotides, the CDR3 is TGCAGTGCTAGTGGTCAGGGACTTGATGAGCAGTACTTC. As protein: CSASGQGLDEQYF.

Turning to this clone: Other DNA sequences in the sample encode the same CDR3. The chain combines TRBV30 with TRBJ1-5; 11 bases agree with TRBD1. Germline loops: CDR1 GTSNPN, CDR2 SVGIG (reference sequence). V was clipped by 2 bases and J by 4 bases; unmatched bases: 1. CDR3 length: 14 amino acids. CDR3 sequence (DNA): TGTGCCTGGAGTAGGGACAGGGGGAATCAGCCCCAGCATTTT. This codes for CAWSRDRGNQPQHF.

The chain uses TRBV25-1 and TRBJ1-5, with D unclear. With 4 bases removed from V and 1 base from J, the gap between germline ends came to 8 bases. The V gene's germline CDR1 is MGHDK and CDR2 SYGVNS. This CDR3 contains 14 residues. CDR3 loop: CASSAGNSNQPQHF. The CDR3 DNA is TGTGCCAGCAGTGCGGGGAACAGCAATCAGCCCCAGCATTTT.

The V gene is TRBV7-2, the J gene TRBJ2-5, with a weak D call TRBD1 (6 bases). This CDR3 has 15 amino acids. V was pared by 0 bases and J by 1 base, with 9 bases between. The germline gives CDR1 SGHTA, CDR2 FQGNSA. CDR3 amino acids: CASSLAQGFQETQYF. CDR3 sequence (DNA): TGTGCCAGCAGCTTAGCTCAGGGGTTCCAAGAGACCCAGTACTTC. Combining the CDR3 with reference TRBV7-2 and TRBJ2-5 gives the whole variable domain GAGVSQSPSNKVTEKGKDVELRCDPISGHTALYWYRQSLGQGLEFLIYFQGNSAPDKSGLPSDRFSAERTGGSVSTLTIQRTQQEDSAVYLCASSLAQGFQETQYFGPGTRLLVL.

This chain connects TRBV30 to TRBJ2-7, with 8 nucleotides matching TRBD2. CDR3 length equals 12 residues. The ends lost 3 bases at V and 9 bases at J; junction bases unmatched: 7. The germline V gene has CDR1 GTSNPN and CDR2 SVGIG (reference sequence). The CDR3 spells CAWSDAGGRQYF. In DNA, the CDR3 is TGTGCCTGGAGCGACGCGGGGGGTAGGCAGTACTTC.

The rearrangement uses TRBV6-1 and TRBJ2-3; TRBD2 matches at 11 bases. V dropped 3 bases and J dropped 6; count of bases not matched to a gene: 11. The CDR3 runs 17 residues. Germline V gives CDR1 MNHNS, CDR2 SASEGT. CDR3 nucleotides: TGTGCCAGCAGTGAGCTCCTTAGCGGGAGGGGTCTGGATACGCAGTATTTT. Its protein is CASSELLSGRGLDTQYF.

V is TRBV27 and J is TRBJ2-2; D gene unclear. V dropped 5 bases and J dropped 5 bases, with 3 bases sitting between them. The CDR3 is 11 residues long. Germline V lookup: CDR1 MNHEY, CDR2 SMNVEV (reference sequence). The CDR3 region is CASSRTGELFF. CDR3 nucleotides: TGTGCCAGCAGTCGTACCGGGGAGCTGTTTTTT.

The gene calls are TRBV3-1 (or the pseudogene TRBV3-2) and TRBJ2-5; 10 positions match TRBD1. The CDR3 consists of 16 residues. The J segment lost 4 bases and the V segment lost 2 bases, leaving 7 bases of the junction unmatched. CDR1 is LGHDT, CDR2 YNNKEL, per germline (reference sequence). The CDR3 loop reads CASSQLRTGGGETQYF. CDR3 nucleotide sequence: TGTGCCAGCAGCCAACTGCGGACAGGGGGGGGAGAGACCCAGTACTTC.

The rearrangement joins TRBV18 to TRBJ1-2; no clear D gene. CDR3 length: 14 residues. Trimming cost V 1 base and J 4 bases, with 10 bases left between them. Looked up from germline, CDR1 is KGHSH and CDR2 is LQKENI. The CDR3 region has the DNA TGTGCCAGCTCACCACAAGCAGACACCTATGGCTACACCTTC. This translates into CASSPQADTYGYTF.

This chain links TRBV9 with TRBJ2-3; 7 bases match TRBD2. CDR1 and CDR2 (germline): SGDLS, YYNGEE. This CDR3 is 14 amino acids long. V trimming: 4 bases; J trimming: 3 bases; junction bases outside the gene matches: 5. In nucleotides, the CDR3 is TGTGCCAGCAGCAGCGGGACGCCGACAGATACGCAGTATTTT. Its translation: CASSSGTPTDTQYF.

This clone was seen only once. The chain uses TRBV19 and TRBJ1-2, with 7 bases fitting TRBD1. Germline lookup yields CDR1 LNHDA and CDR2 SQIVND (reference sequence). V lost 5 bases and J lost 4; bases outside the gene matches: 4. CDR3 length: 13 residues. CDR3 DNA: TGTGCCAGTAGTTCCCGGGACAGCTATGGCTACACCTTC. It specifies CASSSRDSYGYTF.

The chain uses TRBV4-3 and TRBJ2-7; 7 bases agree with TRBD2. Germline trimming cut 1 base from V and 0 bases from J; bases unmatched to any gene: 9. In germline, CDR1 is LGHNA, CDR2 YSLEER. This CDR3 has 17 residues. The CDR3 sequence: CASSQAHRAGVSYEQYF. The CDR3 region has the DNA TGCGCCAGCAGCCAAGCCCACCGCGCGGGGGTCTCCTACGAGCAGTACTTC.

The sample holds a few counts of this clone. This CDR3 is CASSQEAVGVSRTDTQYF. As DNA, the CDR3 is TGCGCCAGCAGCCAAGAAGCGGTTGGCGTCTCCCGCACAGATACGCAGTATTTT. The chain is built from TRBV4-3 and TRBJ2-3, with D possibly being TRBD2 (5 bases). CDR3 size: 18 residues. Per the germline V gene, CDR1 is LGHNA and CDR2 is YSLEER. Trimming cost V 0 bases and J 1 base, with 17 bases left between them.

This clone has only a few counts. This chain uses TRBV18 with TRBJ1-3, with 10 bases matching TRBD1. CDR1 KGHSH and CDR2 LQKENI come from the germline V gene. This CDR3 contains 15 residues. V lost 2 bases, J lost 2 bases, and 0 bases stayed unmatched. The CDR3 DNA sequence: TGTGCCAGCTCACCAGGGACAGGGGCTGGAAACACCATATATTTT. The encoded protein is CASSPGTGAGNTIYF.

The J gene is TRBJ1-2, the V gene TRBV11-3; D is perhaps TRBD1 (6 bases). The length of the CDR3 is 13 residues. Looked up from germline, CDR1 is SGHNT and CDR2 is YENEEA. Trimming shortened V by 3 bases and J by 5 bases, and 10 bases separated the two germline ends. CDR3 in amino acids: CASSLPQGYGYTF. For the CDR3, the DNA is TGTGCCAGCAGCTTGCCGCAGGGGTATGGCTACACCTTC.

The chain carries TRBV28 and TRBJ2-3; 15 bases are a match to TRBD2. There are 15 residues in the CDR3. Germline CDR1 MDHEN, CDR2 SYDVKM. J lost 4 bases, V lost 8 bases, and 4 bases had no gene match. CDR3 sequence reads: CASGTSGRKADTQYF. CDR3 DNA sequence: TGTGCCAGCGGGACTAGCGGGAGGAAGGCAGATACGCAGTATTTT.

The chain has TRBV5-6 and TRBJ2-7; D perhaps matches TRBD2 (5 bases). The CDR3 is 15 amino acids. Trimming stripped 0 bases from V and 2 bases from J, with 12 bases between. Germline V CDR1 and CDR2: SGHDT, YYEEEE. The CDR3 loop reads CASSLAGGVTYEQYF. CDR3 DNA sequence: TGTGCCAGCAGCTTGGCCGGAGGTGTAACCTACGAGCAGTACTTC.

V is TRBV10-3 and J is TRBJ2-1; 9 nucleotides align to TRBD2. The CDR3 contains 18 residues. The junction had 12 bases not matched to a gene; V was cut back by 0 bases and J by 6 bases. Germline CDR1 is ENHRY and CDR2 is SYGVKD. Written as DNA, the CDR3 is TGTGCCATCAGTGAGTCGTGGTTAGCGGGAGTCGAGGGCAATGAGCAGTTCTTC. It encodes CAISESWLAGVEGNEQFF.

The V call is TRBV12-3 or TRBV12-4, the J call TRBJ2-1; 7 bases map to TRBD2. V trimming: 7 bases; J trimming: 6 bases; junction bases outside the gene matches: 6. The CDR3 runs 13 residues. CDR3 nucleotides: TGTGCCAGCAAGGCGGGAGCGACCAATGAGCAGTTCTTC. This codes for CASKAGATNEQFF.

The gene calls are TRBV2 and TRBJ2-2; 8 nucleotides match TRBD2. This CDR3 has 18 residues. Germline lookup yields CDR1 SNHLY and CDR2 FYNNEI. V shed 3 bases, J shed 4 bases, and the junction held 13 bases outside the gene matches. CDR3 residues: CASSESGGSGSLTGELFF. For the CDR3, the DNA is TGTGCCAGCAGTGAGTCGGGAGGCAGCGGGAGCCTCACCGGGGAGCTGTTTTTT.

The rearrangement links TRBV27 to TRBJ1-2; the D gene is possibly TRBD1 (5 bases). Germline V gives CDR1 MNHEY, CDR2 SMNVEV (reference sequence). The CDR3 loop spans 15 amino acids. V gave up 4 bases and J gave up 3 bases, with 15 bases separating them. CDR3 loop: CASSSTDRSYYGYTF. The CDR3 region has the DNA TGTGCCAGCAGTTCCACCGACAGAAGCTACTATGGCTACACCTTC.

V and J are TRBV4-2 and TRBJ2-5; 11 bases line up with TRBD2. V shed 0 bases, J shed 5 bases, and the junction held 8 bases outside the gene matches. Germline assignment: CDR1 LGHNA and CDR2 YNFKEQ. This CDR3 comprises 17 residues. The CDR3 bases are TGTGCCAGCAGCCAAGATCTGCTAGCGGGAGGTGTGGAGACCCAGTACTTC. Encoded protein: CASSQDLLAGGVETQYF.